This passage covers 24 T cell receptor beta chains from one sample sequenced in a study of blood T cell repertoires in COVID-19. Profiled with immunoSEQ multiplex PCR; TCRdb holds only in-frame clones, not every one. The sample includes 200,000 to 300,000 clones, about 90% of them seen just once. Sequencing input: peripheral blood. The receptors were gathered from a man in his thirties or forties with COVID-19, enrolled during active disease.

This chain joins TRBV6-6 and TRBJ1-2, with TRBD1 identical over 8 bases. V gave up 0 bases and J gave up 6 bases; unmatched junction bases: 6. The CDR3 loop spans 15 amino acids. Germline values: CDR1 MNHNY, CDR2 SVGAGI (reference sequence). The CDR3, as DNA: TGTGCCAGCAGTTACTCGGAGACAGGGGTAAATGGCTACACCTTC. Its translation: CASSYSETGVNGYTF.

The J gene is TRBJ2-3, the V gene TRBV5-6; D may be TRBD1 (5 bases). The V gene lost 0 bases and the J gene lost 3 bases, with 8 bases spanning the gap. CDR3 size: 14 residues. Germline V CDR1 and CDR2: SGHDT, YYEEEE. The chain's CDR3 is CASSLAGSTDTQYF. CDR3 sequence (DNA): TGTGCCAGCAGCTTGGCAGGGTCAACAGATACGCAGTATTTT. Supplemented by reference TRBV5-6 and TRBJ2-3, the full variable domain reads DAGVTQSPTHLIKTRGQQVTLRCSPKSGHDTVSWYQQALGQGPQFIFQYYEEEERQRGNFPDRFSGHQFPNYSSELNVNALLLGDSALYLCASSLAGSTDTQYFGPGTRLTVL.

The gene calls are TRBV6-5 and TRBJ2-7; TRBD2 agrees at 10 bases. V shed 10 bases, J shed 2 bases, and the junction held 8 bases outside the gene matches. The CDR3 runs 14 residues. Germline CDR1 and CDR2: MNHEY and SVGAGI. Here the CDR3 DNA reads TGTGCCACGGAAGCGGGGGGGAACGCCTACGAGCAGTACTTC. It encodes CATEAGGNAYEQYF.

The V gene is TRBV19, the J gene TRBJ2-3, with D maybe TRBD2 (7 bases). Germline assignment: CDR1 LNHDA and CDR2 SQIVND (reference sequence). The CDR3 loop spans 18 amino acids. The V end lost 1 base, the J end lost 2 bases, and 19 bases lay between the germline ends. The CDR3 here is CASSIALKGGTFTDTQYF. CDR3 in DNA: TGTGCCAGTAGTATAGCCTTGAAGGGGGGGACTTTCACAGATACGCAGTATTTT.

This clone was picked up one time. This chain links TRBV5-1 with TRBJ1-2; 10 bases are shared with TRBD1. The V and J ends lost 3 bases and 2 bases, in that order; junction bases with no gene match: 1. This CDR3 has 14 amino acids. Germline V lookup: CDR1 SGHRS, CDR2 YFSETQ. CDR3 amino acids: CASSWGQGNYGYTF. In DNA form, the CDR3 reads TGCGCCAGCAGCTGGGGACAGGGGAACTATGGCTACACCTTC.

V is TRBV25-1 and J is TRBJ1-1, with D unclear. The CDR3 covers 14 residues. The ends were cut back, 0 bases at V and 5 bases at J, with 10 bases in the middle. Germline CDR1 MGHDK, CDR2 SYGVNS. CDR3 in amino acids: CASSEYNTRTEAFF. CDR3 DNA: TGTGCCAGCAGTGAATATAACACCCGAACTGAAGCTTTCTTT.

CDR3 amino acids: CASSRTIATNEKLFF. CDR3 nucleotides: TGCGCCAGCTCCCGAACAATTGCAACTAATGAAAAACTGTTTTTT. The J gene is TRBJ1-4, the V gene TRBV5-1; D remains ambiguous. This CDR3 is 15 amino acids long. Trimming shortened V by 7 bases and J by 0 bases, and 13 bases separated the two germline ends. From germline, CDR1 is SGHRS and CDR2 YFSETQ.

The rearrangement links TRBV3-1 (or the pseudogene TRBV3-2) to TRBJ1-1; D remains unclear. CDR3 length equals 20 residues. The V and J ends lost 1 base and 3 bases respectively, with 27 bases between them. CDR1 LGHDT and CDR2 YNNKEL come from the germline V gene (reference sequence). As DNA, the CDR3 is TGTGCCAGCAGCCAAGGAGCGGGCCCGGGTTGGGTCCAGACGGACACTGAAGCTTTCTTT. This encodes CASSQGAGPGWVQTDTEAFF.

The chain recombines TRBV5-6 with TRBJ1-5; TRBD1 agrees at 7 bases. In germline, CDR1 is SGHDT, CDR2 YYEEEE. The trim removed 3 bases at V and 6 bases at J, leaving 6 bases unmatched. The CDR3 is 14 residues long. The CDR3 region is CASSSTGTSQPQHF. The CDR3 DNA is TGTGCCAGCAGCTCGACAGGGACCTCTCAGCCCCAGCATTTT. The full variable domain, completed using reference TRBV5-6 and TRBJ1-5, is DAGVTQSPTHLIKTRGQQVTLRCSPKSGHDTVSWYQQALGQGPQFIFQYYEEEERQRGNFPDRFSGHQFPNYSSELNVNALLLGDSALYLCASSSTGTSQPQHFGDGTRLSIL.

This clone has a single count. The chain is built from TRBV5-5 and TRBJ2-7; D is perhaps TRBD1 (5 bases). The CDR3 runs 15 residues. Germline CDR1 and CDR2: SGHKS and YYEKEE (reference sequence). V was cut by 4 bases and J by 7 bases, with 21 bases left in between. CDR3 nucleotide sequence: TGTGCCAGCAGCAGATCTCAGGGTAGGGTGGAAGAGCAGTACTTC. As protein: CASSRSQGRVEEQYF.

The V and J genes are TRBV3-1 (or the pseudogene TRBV3-2) and TRBJ2-5, with D hard to call. CDR3 length: 11 amino acids. CDR1 is LGHDT, CDR2 YNNKEL, per germline (reference sequence). V gave up 6 bases and J gave up 7 bases, with 9 bases separating them. This CDR3 is CASSLGGTQYF. The CDR3 DNA reads as TGTGCCAGCAGTCTCGGTGGGACCCAGTACTTC.

This clone was seen a few times. The chain employs TRBV9 and TRBJ1-2; TRBD1 agrees at 9 bases. Germline assignment: CDR1 SGDLS and CDR2 YYNGEE. This CDR3 has 14 amino acids. J lost 3 bases, V lost 2 bases, and 2 bases had no gene match. Here the CDR3 reads CASSVRDRDYGYTF. CDR3 sequence (DNA): TGTGCCAGCAGCGTCCGGGACAGGGACTATGGCTACACCTTC.

This clone was counted a few times. The chain employs TRBV4-1 and TRBJ2-2, with a tentative D call TRBD1 (6 bases). The CDR3 totals 16 residues. In germline, CDR1 is MGHRA, CDR2 YSYEKL. V lost 4 bases, J lost 1 base, and 13 bases lay in between. This CDR3 reads CASSPRGIQNTGELFF. The CDR3 region has the DNA TGCGCCAGCAGCCCGAGGGGGATACAGAACACCGGGGAGCTGTTTTTT.

The chain recombines TRBV9 with TRBJ1-3; D is possibly TRBD1 (6 bases). Germline CDR1 is SGDLS and CDR2 is YYNGEE. Deletions cut 4 bases from V and 2 bases from J, with 19 bases between. The CDR3 is 17 residues long. The CDR3 reads CASSPGGAGGAGNTIYF. As DNA, the CDR3 is TGTGCCAGCAGCCCCGGGGGGGCCGGAGGAGCTGGAAACACCATATATTTT.

The gene calls are TRBV2 and TRBJ1-1, with D unresolved. CDR1 is SNHLY, CDR2 FYNNEI, per germline. This CDR3 has 15 residues. V was clipped by 1 base and J by 2 bases, with 11 bases between them. The CDR3 DNA sequence: TGTGCCAGCAGTGAAGGTCTAGGCCTTAACACTGAAGCTTTCTTT. Amino acid sequence: CASSEGLGLNTEAFF. The entire variable domain, with the rest obtained from reference TRBV2 and TRBJ1-1, is as follows: EPEVTQTPSHQVTQMGQEVILRCVPISNHLYFYWYRQILGQKVEFLVSFYNNEISEKSEIFDDQFSVERPDGSNFTLKIRSTKLEDSAMYFCASSEGLGLNTEAFFGQGTRLTVV.

V and J are TRBV23-1 and TRBJ2-7; 11 bases fit TRBD2. TRBV23-1 is known as an ORF, though its function is uncertain. After removal of 8 bases from V and 6 bases from J, the junction contained 18 bases not matched to a gene. CDR3 size: 17 residues. The CDR3 is CASPQSTALAGDSEQYF. The CDR3 DNA reads as TGCGCCAGCCCTCAGTCAACGGCACTAGCGGGGGATAGCGAGCAGTACTTC.

This rearrangement joins TRBV9 to TRBJ2-4; 9 positions agree with TRBD1. The CDR3 runs 16 residues. Looked up from germline, CDR1 is SGDLS and CDR2 is YYNGEE. Trimming took 0 bases from V and 6 from J; bases not matched to a gene: 7. DNA of the CDR3: TGTGCCAGCAGCGTAGAAGGGACAGGGTTGAGAAACATTCAGTACTTC. Translating it yields CASSVEGTGLRNIQYF.

J is TRBJ2-3 and V is TRBV28; 9 nucleotides agree with TRBD2. This CDR3 is built from 16 residues. Losses at the gene ends were 3 bases for V and 0 bases for J; bases not matched to a gene: 4. Per germline, CDR1 MDHEN and CDR2 SYDVKM. CDR3 DNA sequence: TGTGCCAGCAGTTTCGGGCTAGCGGGGAGCACAGATACGCAGTATTTT. It translates to CASSFGLAGSTDTQYF.

The CDR3 coding sequence is TGTGCCAGCAGCCTCCGACAGCTCCCTACAGATACGCAGTATTTT. Translating gives CASSLRQLPTDTQYF. This sequence joins TRBV7-2 and TRBJ2-3, with D possibly being TRBD1 (5 bases). The V gene lost 5 bases and the J gene lost 3 bases, with 15 bases spanning the gap. From germline, CDR1 is SGHTA and CDR2 FQGNSA. The CDR3 consists of 15 residues.

The chain links TRBV3-1 (or the pseudogene TRBV3-2) to TRBJ2-3; TRBD2 matches 10 bases. The ends lost 0 bases at V and 0 bases at J; junction bases unmatched: 6. The CDR3 extends over 18 amino acids. The germline V gene encodes CDR1 LGHDT and CDR2 YNNKEL (reference sequence). CDR3 loop: CASSQDYGSGGSTDTQYF. The DNA of the CDR3 is TGTGCCAGCAGCCAAGATTACGGTAGCGGGGGGAGCACAGATACGCAGTATTTT.

The chain couples TRBV7-9 to TRBJ2-1; 11 nucleotides line up with TRBD2. Looked up from germline, CDR1 is SEHNR and CDR2 is FQNEAQ (reference sequence). Trimming at V came to 2 bases and at J to 7 bases, leaving 13 bases not matched to a gene. This CDR3 spans 18 amino acids. CDR3 sequence reads: CASSLSPGLAGGKNEQFF. DNA for the CDR3: TGTGCCAGCAGCTTATCCCCAGGGCTAGCGGGGGGAAAAAATGAGCAGTTCTTC.

The chain is built from TRBV9 and TRBJ1-4; D uncertain. The V end was cut by 4 bases, the J end by 12 bases, with 22 bases between. Germline CDR1 SGDLS, CDR2 YYNGEE. The CDR3 totals 15 residues. CDR3 protein: CASSPAGWSGNELFF. The CDR3 DNA is TGTGCCAGCAGCCCCGCCGGCTGGAGTGGCAATGAACTGTTTTTT.

The chain carries TRBV19 and TRBJ2-2, with 9 bases identical to TRBD2. The CDR3 loop spans 18 amino acids. Looked up from germline, CDR1 is LNHDA and CDR2 is SQIVND (reference sequence). J was trimmed by 5 bases and V by 5 bases; bases with no gene match: 15. The chain's CDR3 is CASSPGGYELAGTGELFF. The CDR3 region has the DNA TGTGCCAGTAGTCCTGGCGGATATGAGCTAGCGGGGACCGGGGAGCTGTTTTTT.

The V call is TRBV29-1, the J call TRBJ1-4; D is possibly TRBD1 (5 bases). Germline V gene data show CDR1 as SQVTM and CDR2 as ANQGSEA. The V end was cut by 6 bases, the J end by 7 bases, with 18 bases between. The CDR3 has 14 amino acids. The CDR3 is CSVGIREGSEKLFF. DNA of the CDR3: TGCAGCGTGGGGATCAGGGAAGGAAGTGAAAAACTGTTTTTT. The whole variable domain, filled in from reference TRBV29-1 and TRBJ1-4, reads SAVISQKPSRDICQRGTSLTIQCQVDSQVTMMFWYRQQPGQSLTLIATANQGSEATYESGFVIDKFPISRPNLTFSTLTVSNMSPEDSSIYLCSVGIREGSEKLFFGSGTQLSVL.